This T cell receptor (beta chain) was sequenced during a study of T cell responses to AZD1222 COVID-19 vaccine. Points from the study as a whole: Close to half of spike-specific TCRs reportedly recognize unmutated variant regions.

For this clone: What it recognizes is unknown.

TCRdb keeps only in-frame clones here, not all; method: immunoSEQ multiplex PCR. The sample lists some 80,000 clones, 60% to 85% occurring once. The CDR3 contains 15 residues. Trimming removed 1 base from V and 3 bases from J; junction bases left unmatched: 3. Germline assignment: CDR1 LGHDT and CDR2 YNNKEL (reference sequence). The V call is TRBV3-1 (or the pseudogene TRBV3-2), the J call TRBJ2-1, with TRBD2 matching 7 bases. The sequencing used peripheral blood, collected 28 days after the second dose of the MenACWY control vaccine. This clonotype originated in an adult who received the MenACWY meningococcal vaccine as a control. The DNA of the CDR3 is TGTGCCAGCAGCCAAGGCGGGAGATACTACAATGAGCAGTTCTTC. Translated, it gives CASSQGGRYYNEQFF.